Below are 8 T cell receptor beta chains sequenced from a single sample in a study of blood T cell repertoires in COVID-19. TCRdb keeps only in-frame clones here, not all; method: immunoSEQ multiplex PCR. Among over 75,000 clones listed, about three quarters were seen once. Sequences were obtained from peripheral blood. The receptors shown here come from a middle-aged man who had recovered from COVID-19.

J is TRBJ1-5 and V is TRBV9; 10 positions match TRBD1. Germline V lookup: CDR1 SGDLS, CDR2 YYNGEE. This CDR3 has 15 residues. V was clipped by 4 bases and J by 7 bases; unmatched bases: 8. The chain's CDR3 is CASSFGTGVGQPQHF. Here the CDR3 DNA reads TGTGCCAGCAGCTTCGGGACAGGGGTGGGACAGCCCCAGCATTTT.

The chain uses TRBV6-5 and TRBJ2-7; 12 bases agree with TRBD1. V trimming: 6 bases; J trimming: 5 bases; junction bases outside the gene matches: 5. CDR3 size: 14 residues. CDR1 is MNHEY and CDR2 is SVGAGI in the germline V gene. Written as DNA, the CDR3 is TGTGCCAGCAGGGGACAGGGGGCTCGGAACGAGCAGTACTTC. Its protein is CASRGQGARNEQYF.

V gene TRBV5-5 combines with J gene TRBJ1-5, with D uncertain. From germline, CDR1 is SGHKS and CDR2 YYEKEE (reference sequence). Trimming left V 0 bases short and J 0 bases short, with 10 bases between. The CDR3 covers 16 residues. The CDR3 loop reads CASSLVPHSSNQPQHF. In DNA form, the CDR3 reads TGTGCCAGCAGCTTGGTACCCCACAGTAGCAATCAGCCCCAGCATTTT.

This chain links TRBV30 with TRBJ1-5; TRBD1 matches at 8 bases. The CDR3 is 15 amino acids. With 0 bases clipped from V and 7 bases from J, the junction kept 8 bases outside the gene matches. Germline V gene data show CDR1 as GTSNPN and CDR2 as SVGIG (reference sequence). Here the CDR3 reads CAWSVRDRSVQPQHF. The CDR3 DNA sequence: TGTGCCTGGAGTGTACGGGACAGGTCTGTACAGCCCCAGCATTTT.

This clone was observed a few times. The chain carries TRBV28 and TRBJ1-1, with D perhaps TRBD1 (5 bases). The CDR3 covers 12 residues. The germline gives CDR1 MDHEN, CDR2 SYDVKM. The ends were cut back, 6 bases at V and 2 bases at J, with 7 bases in the middle. The CDR3 spells CASRQGNTEAFF. The CDR3 coding sequence is TGTGCCAGCAGGCAGGGTAACACTGAAGCTTTCTTT.

This clone was found once. CDR3 nucleotide sequence: TGTGCCAGCAGCGTATGGGGGCCCGGGGAGCTGTTTTTT. The encoded protein is CASSVWGPGELFF. J is TRBJ2-2 and V is TRBV9; D possibly corresponds to TRBD1 (6 bases). Germline-derived CDR1 and CDR2 are SGDLS and YYNGEE. The CDR3 consists of 13 residues. V was clipped by 1 base and J by 6 bases, with 7 bases between them.

CDR3: CASSLVQGNTEAFF. CDR3 coding DNA: TGTGCCAGCAGCTTAGTACAGGGGAACACTGAAGCTTTCTTT. The V and J genes are TRBV11-2 and TRBJ1-1, with D possibly being TRBD1 (6 bases). The germline V gene encodes CDR1 SGHAT and CDR2 FQNNGV. The V gene lost 1 base and the J gene lost 1 base, with 7 bases spanning the gap. The CDR3 is made up of 14 amino acids.

This chain links TRBV6-7 with TRBJ2-1, with D hard to call. TRBV6-7 is treated as an ORF (open reading frame) with a function not yet certain. Trimming removed 2 bases at V and 0 bases at J, with 26 bases between. This CDR3 contains 21 residues. In DNA form, the CDR3 reads TGTGCCAGCAGTTACCCACCCATCGACCGGGTAGGTTTTGACTCCTACAATGAGCAGTTCTTC. This sequence encodes CASSYPPIDRVGFDSYNEQFF.